This TCR beta chain was sequenced during a study of blood T cell repertoires in COVID-19. Overall study context: The United States, Italy and Spain provided the acute and convalescent COVID-19 samples. T cells, B-cell-depleted T cells, or PBMCs supplied cDNA or gDNA.

Seattle patient enrollment occurred during active infection, with longitudinal follow-up thereafter. Some clones are missing from TCRdb's copy, which holds only in-frame ones; the method was immunoSEQ multiplex PCR. The sample holds tens of thousands of clones, approximately 74% seen once. V lost 5 bases and J lost 4; bases outside the gene matches: 5. The CDR3 totals 13 residues. Germline CDR1 and CDR2: MNHEY and SVGAGI. The chain uses TRBV6-5 and TRBJ2-7; 7 bases line up with TRBD1. This receptor was obtained from a man in his forties or fifties with COVID-19, enrolled during active disease. Sequenced material: peripheral blood. The CDR3 region is CASSRGTEYEQYF. The CDR3 nucleotides read TGTGCCAGCAGTAGGGGGACAGAATACGAGCAGTACTTC.